This is a list of T cell receptor beta chains from one sample in a study of regulatory T cells in long-lasting Graves disease. TCRdb re-analysed the multiplex PCR reads in MiXCR, keeping a single row per CDR3 protein. The profile covers approximately 400,000 distinct CDR3 sequences, with 14% to 15% appearing a single time and about a sixth taken by the ten largest. These data are also associated with another study on T cells in Graves' hyperthyroidism and ophthalmopathy.

The material was peripheral blood mononuclear cells (PBMCs), obtained at new diagnosis, from a patient treated with antithyroid drugs. These receptors all come from a woman in her twenties or thirties with Graves disease. CDR3s include the opening cysteine and the closing phenylalanine or tryptophan. D genes are given only for firm matches. Clone sizes are given selectively: once, few, many, or a class where the clone is expanded.

j_gene,abundance,v_gene,d_gene,CDR3aa,CDR3nt
TRBJ2-2,once,TRBV4-1,-,CASSQGGLSFSGELFF,TGCGCCAGCAGCCAAGGTGGACTCTCTTTTTCCGGGGAGCTGTTTTTT
TRBJ1-3,-,TRBV7-9,-,CASSLDMDFSGNTIYF,TGTGCCAGCAGCTTAGATATGGATTTCTCTGGAAACACCATATATTTT
TRBJ2-1,few,TRBV10-1,-,CASTSGLRGEQFF,TGCGCCAGCACCTCGGGTCTCCGGGGTGAGCAGTTCTTC
TRBJ2-3,-,TRBV24-1,TRBD2,CATSDEREWGTDTQYF,TGTGCCACCAGTGACGAGCGGGAGTGGGGCACAGATACGCAGTATTTT
TRBJ2-3,many,TRBV20-1,-,CSARPTKKILDTQYF,TGCAGTGCTAGACCCACGAAGAAAATTCTAGATACGCAGTATTTT
TRBJ2-3,few,TRBV20-1,-,CSIPWAGHTDTQYF,TGCAGTATCCCCTGGGCAGGGCACACAGATACGCAGTATTTT
TRBJ2-1,many,TRBV2,TRBD1,CASRETGLDEQFF,TGTGCCAGCAGGGAGACAGGGTTGGACGAGCAGTTCTTC
TRBJ2-3,many,TRBV6-1,-,CASRDQLALGTPDTQYF,TGTGCCAGCAGAGACCAGTTGGCATTAGGTACCCCAGATACGCAGTATTTT
TRBJ2-3,many,TRBV12-3/TRBV12-4,-,CASSGDTQYF,TGTGCCAGCTCTGGGGATACGCAGTATTTT
TRBJ2-7,-,TRBV19,-,CASSLQGGEQYF,TGTGCCAGTAGTCTCCAGGGCGGCGAGCAGTACTTC
TRBJ2-2,-,TRBV30,-,CAWSKRSNTGELFF,TGTGCCTGGAGTAAGCGTTCGAACACCGGGGAGCTGTTTTTT
TRBJ1-4,few,TRBV29-1,-,CSVELETTNEKLFF,TGCAGCGTCGAACTAGAGACAACTAATGAAAAACTGTTTTTT
TRBJ2-7,many,TRBV7-9,TRBD1,CASSFPTGEEQYF,TGTGCCAGCAGCTTCCCTACAGGGGAAGAGCAGTACTTC
TRBJ1-2,-,TRBV18,-,CASSPTNGGGGYTF,TGTGCCAGCTCCCCAACCAATGGGGGTGGTGGCTACACCTTC
TRBJ2-1,few,TRBV5-4,TRBD2,CASSPFIGTSGYRRDNEQFF,TGTGCCAGCAGCCCCTTTATCGGGACTAGCGGGTACCGAAGGGACAATGAGCAGTTCTTC
TRBJ2-7,many,TRBV28,-,CASSLGALIISSYEQYF,TGTGCCAGCAGTTTGGGGGCGTTGATTATCAGCTCCTACGAGCAGTACTTC
TRBJ2-3,many,TRBV28,-,CASSLPRTDTQYF,TGTGCCAGCAGTTTACCCCGCACAGATACGCAGTATTTT
TRBJ2-7,many,TRBV24-1,-,CATSDLLSAGAEGYEQYF,TGTGCCACCAGTGATTTGCTTTCGGCGGGGGCGGAAGGCTACGAGCAGTACTTC
TRBJ2-7,few,TRBV10-3,TRBD1,CAISGGTGYEQYF,TGTGCCATCAGCGGAGGGACAGGCTACGAGCAGTACTTC
TRBJ2-7,-,TRBV14,-,CASSHWSDQYEQYF,TGTGCCAGCAGCCATTGGTCGGACCAATACGAGCAGTACTTC
TRBJ2-2,few,TRBV11-1,TRBD1,CASSQGQAATGELFF,TGTGCCAGCAGCCAGGGACAGGCGGCCACCGGGGAGCTGTTTTTT
TRBJ2-7,-,TRBV9,TRBD2,CASSAGLAGASEQYF,TGTGCCAGCAGCGCAGGACTAGCGGGTGCCTCCGAGCAGTACTTC
TRBJ2-3,many,TRBV27,-,CASRGQGRTSGTSTDTQYF,TGTGCCAGCAGGGGACAGGGGCGGACTAGCGGTACTAGCACAGATACGCAGTATTTT
TRBJ2-2,many,TRBV12-3/TRBV12-4,-,CASRGTGGTNTGELFF,TGTGCCAGCAGGGGGACCGGGGGTACGAACACCGGGGAGCTGTTTTTT
TRBJ2-2,many,TRBV11-3,-,CASSTRTETGELFF,TGTGCCAGCAGCACACGGACAGAAACCGGGGAGCTGTTTTTT
TRBJ2-3,many,TRBV5-1,-,CASSYTGEADTQYF,TGCGCCAGCAGCTATACCGGCGAGGCAGATACGCAGTATTTT
TRBJ1-5,-,TRBV5-5,-,CASSFIGDSNQPQHF,TGTGCCAGCAGCTTCATTGGGGACAGCAATCAGCCCCAGCATTTT
TRBJ2-7,-,TRBV2,-,CASGRGSSYNEQYF,TGTGCCAGTGGACGGGGGAGCTCCTACAATGAGCAGTACTTC
TRBJ2-7,many,TRBV10-2,TRBD2,CASVGTSGEQYF,TGCGCCAGCGTCGGGACTAGCGGCGAGCAGTACTTC
TRBJ1-5,few,TRBV28,-,CASRTPYITERRNQPQHF,TGTGCCAGCAGGACACCCTACATTACAGAAAGGCGAAATCAGCCCCAGCATTTT
TRBJ2-2,-,TRBV30,TRBD2,CAFQSGLAGTPAGELFF,TGTGCCTTCCAGTCGGGACTAGCGGGAACCCCCGCCGGGGAGCTGTTTTTT
TRBJ1-2,few,TRBV12-3/TRBV12-4,-,CASSLQADLNYGYTF,TGTGCCAGCAGTTTACAGGCAGACCTTAACTATGGCTACACCTTC
TRBJ2-2,many,TRBV7-3,-,CASSARGGELFF,TGTGCCAGCAGCGCTAGGGGTGGGGAGCTGTTTTTT
TRBJ2-7,many,TRBV6-7,TRBD1,CASSHGDRVYEQYF,TGTGCCAGCAGCCACGGGGACAGGGTCTACGAGCAGTACTTC
TRBJ1-5,many,TRBV12-3/TRBV12-4,-,CASSFLVNQPQHF,TGTGCCAGCAGTTTCCTGGTAAATCAGCCCCAGCATTTT
TRBJ1-2,-,TRBV6-9,-,CASSYPLGDNYGYTF,TGTGCCAGCAGTTACCCCCTCGGGGACAACTATGGCTACACCTTC
TRBJ2-2,many,TRBV5-1,TRBD2,CASSTGLAGGRNTGELFF,TGCGCCAGCAGCACGGGACTAGCGGGAGGACGGAACACCGGGGAGCTGTTTTTT